Below are 18 T cell receptor beta chains sequenced from a single sample in a study of blood T cell repertoires in COVID-19. Data came from immunoSEQ multiplex PCR; TCRdb stores just in-frame clones and leaves some out. The profile shows around 190,000 clones, 80% to 90% of them singletons. Sequences were obtained from peripheral blood. These receptors originate from a woman in her thirties or forties with COVID-19, enrolled during active disease.

J is TRBJ2-5 and V is TRBV30; 8 bases line up with TRBD2. Losses at the gene ends were 3 bases for V and 1 base for J; bases not matched to a gene: 1. Germline CDR1 and CDR2: GTSNPN and SVGIG (reference sequence). The CDR3 consists of 13 residues. The CDR3 sequence is CAWRGTSQETQYF. Written as DNA, the CDR3 is TGTGCCTGGAGGGGGACTAGCCAAGAGACCCAGTACTTC.

This chain uses TRBV18 with TRBJ2-7; TRBD2 matches at 10 bases. This CDR3 region has 15 residues. V shed 6 bases and J 3 bases; nucleotides not matched to a gene: 8. Germline values: CDR1 KGHSH, CDR2 LQKENI. CDR3 region: CASSPRGTSVYEQYF. The CDR3, as DNA: TGTGCCAGCTCTCCCAGGGGGACTAGCGTCTACGAGCAGTACTTC.

This clone showed up just once. The chain combines TRBV5-6 with TRBJ1-3; D is uncertain. CDR1 is SGHDT, CDR2 YYEEEE, per germline. Deletions cut 0 bases from V and 0 bases from J, with 13 bases between. The CDR3 has 17 residues. This chain's CDR3 is CASSLGEMRLSGNTIYF. CDR3 sequence (DNA): TGTGCCAGCAGCTTGGGTGAAATGAGGCTCTCTGGAAACACCATATATTTT.

The chain is built from TRBV6-5 and TRBJ1-5, with unresolved D. The V end was cut by 4 bases, the J end by 1 base, with 11 bases between. This CDR3 is built from 15 residues. Germline CDR1 is MNHEY and CDR2 is SVGAGI. The CDR3, as DNA: TGTGCCAGCAGTTCCGAAACCGGGAGCAATCAGCCCCAGCATTTT. Its translation is CASSSETGSNQPQHF.

The chain has TRBV18 and TRBJ2-5; 11 nucleotides line up with TRBD2. This CDR3 contains 15 residues. Germline V CDR1 and CDR2: KGHSH, LQKENI. V shed 3 bases and J 5 bases; nucleotides not matched to a gene: 5. The CDR3 DNA reads TGTGCCAGCTCACCCACTAGCGGGAGCTTGGAGACCCAGTACTTC. Translated: CASSPTSGSLETQYF.

The V call is TRBV2, the J call TRBJ1-2; D may be TRBD1 (5 bases). CDR3 length equals 12 residues. CDR1 is SNHLY and CDR2 is FYNNEI in the germline V gene. Trimming shortened V by 11 bases and J by 5 bases, and 15 bases separated the two germline ends. This CDR3 reads CARHDSLYGYTF. The DNA of the CDR3 is TGTGCCCGCCACGACAGCCTGTATGGCTACACCTTC.

V and J are TRBV28 and TRBJ1-2; tentatively, D is TRBD1 (5 bases). The germline gives CDR1 MDHEN, CDR2 SYDVKM. The V gene lost 3 bases and the J gene lost 1 base, with 18 bases spanning the gap. The CDR3 sequence is 17 residues long. The CDR3 region has the DNA TGTGCCAGCAGTTTTGGACGTGGGGCCGGTCGTAACTATGGCTACACCTTC. The encoded protein is CASSFGRGAGRNYGYTF.

The V gene is TRBV2, the J gene TRBJ2-6, with 7 bases identical to TRBD1. The CDR3 totals 18 residues. The trim removed 5 bases at V and 0 bases at J, leaving 10 bases unmatched. Germline lookup yields CDR1 SNHLY and CDR2 FYNNEI. DNA for the CDR3: TGTGCCAGCAGTTCGACAGGGTCATACCGCTCTGGGGCCAACGTCCTGACTTTC. Its protein product is CASSSTGSYRSGANVLTF.

This clone was recorded a few times. The chain employs TRBV24-1 and TRBJ2-1; 7 bases align to TRBD1. Germline values: CDR1 KGHDR, CDR2 SFDVKD. V gave up 3 bases and J gave up 4 bases; unmatched junction bases: 8. The CDR3 is 16 residues long. DNA for the CDR3: TGTGCCACCAGTGATACTGGGACAGCCGCTTACAATGAGCAGTTCTTC. This gives the protein CATSDTGTAAYNEQFF.

As concerns this clone: A read error may produce the germline difference seen at one junction end. The J gene is TRBJ2-5, the V gene TRBV29-1, with 7 bases lining up with TRBD1. The CDR3 has 9 amino acids. The germline V gene encodes CDR1 SQVTM and CDR2 ANQGSEA. The CDR3 is CSVGRDRDF. In nucleotides, the CDR3 is TGCAGCGTTGGACGGGACAGAGACTTC.

The V gene is TRBV27, the J gene TRBJ2-1; 9 bases line up with TRBD1. The CDR3 totals 15 residues. Trimming took 3 bases from V and 6 from J; bases not matched to a gene: 6. Per the germline V gene, CDR1 is MNHEY and CDR2 is SMNVEV (reference sequence). As DNA, the CDR3 is TGTGCCAGCAGTTTTGGGACAGGGAGAATCAATGAGCAGTTCTTC. This sequence encodes CASSFGTGRINEQFF.

The chain employs TRBV9 and TRBJ2-3; TRBD2 matches 7 bases. Per the germline V gene, CDR1 is SGDLS and CDR2 is YYNGEE. Germline trimming cut 0 bases from V and 0 bases from J; bases unmatched to any gene: 7. CDR3 length: 17 residues. The CDR3 sequence is CASSVVASGPSTDTQYF. The CDR3 DNA follows: TGTGCCAGCAGCGTAGTGGCTAGCGGACCGAGCACAGATACGCAGTATTTT.

The chain carries TRBV7-2 and TRBJ2-5; D possibly corresponds to TRBD2 (7 bases). The ends were cut back, 0 bases at V and 5 bases at J, with 13 bases in the middle. CDR1 is SGHTA and CDR2 is FQGNSA in the germline V gene. The CDR3 totals 15 residues. The DNA for the CDR3 is TGTGCCAGCAGCTTAGCGGGAAGGGGGGGCGAGACCCAGTACTTC. This gives the protein CASSLAGRGGETQYF.

DNA of the CDR3: TGTGCCTGGAGTGGGGAGGGAGAGACTGGGGGCTACACCTTC. This codes for CAWSGEGETGGYTF. The chain combines TRBV30 with TRBJ1-2; D call uncertain. Germline values: CDR1 GTSNPN, CDR2 SVGIG (reference sequence). This CDR3 has 14 amino acids. Trimming took 1 base from V and 8 from J, leaving 17 bases between them.

This sequence joins TRBV5-6 and TRBJ1-3, with 7 positions matching TRBD1. The CDR3 consists of 15 residues. CDR1 and CDR2 from the germline V gene are SGHDT and YYEEEE. J lost 6 bases, V lost 0 bases, and 6 bases had no gene match. The CDR3 nucleotides are TGTGCCAGCAGCTTGGTAACAGGGGCAGCAAACACCATATATTTT. This encodes CASSLVTGAANTIYF.

The J gene is TRBJ1-5, the V gene TRBV28; TRBD1 matches 8 bases. The trim removed 2 bases at V and 6 bases at J, leaving 6 bases unmatched. From germline, CDR1 is MDHEN and CDR2 SYDVKM. This CDR3 is built from 15 residues. CDR3 in amino acids: CASSLVGTGGQPQHF. DNA of the CDR3: TGTGCCAGCAGTTTAGTAGGGACAGGCGGTCAGCCCCAGCATTTT.

This rearrangement joins TRBV6-1 to TRBJ2-7, with a possible D match to TRBD1 (5 bases). This CDR3 region has 13 residues. Between the trimmed V and J ends, which lost 1 base and 4 bases, there was a span of 8 bases. Germline V gives CDR1 MNHNS, CDR2 SASEGT. The CDR3 nucleotides are TGTGCCAGCAGTGAAGACAGGCGATACGAGCAGTACGTC. Protein sequence: CASSEDRRYEQYV.

In DNA form, the CDR3 reads TGTGCCAGCAGTACAGGGGCGTCTTTCGCCGAGCAGTACGTC. Translation gives CASSTGASFAEQYV. This rearrangement joins TRBV6-5 to TRBJ2-7; 7 positions match TRBD1. The CDR3 extends over 14 amino acids. V trimming: 5 bases; J trimming: 6 bases; junction bases outside the gene matches: 10. CDR1 and CDR2 from the germline V gene are MNHEY and SVGAGI.